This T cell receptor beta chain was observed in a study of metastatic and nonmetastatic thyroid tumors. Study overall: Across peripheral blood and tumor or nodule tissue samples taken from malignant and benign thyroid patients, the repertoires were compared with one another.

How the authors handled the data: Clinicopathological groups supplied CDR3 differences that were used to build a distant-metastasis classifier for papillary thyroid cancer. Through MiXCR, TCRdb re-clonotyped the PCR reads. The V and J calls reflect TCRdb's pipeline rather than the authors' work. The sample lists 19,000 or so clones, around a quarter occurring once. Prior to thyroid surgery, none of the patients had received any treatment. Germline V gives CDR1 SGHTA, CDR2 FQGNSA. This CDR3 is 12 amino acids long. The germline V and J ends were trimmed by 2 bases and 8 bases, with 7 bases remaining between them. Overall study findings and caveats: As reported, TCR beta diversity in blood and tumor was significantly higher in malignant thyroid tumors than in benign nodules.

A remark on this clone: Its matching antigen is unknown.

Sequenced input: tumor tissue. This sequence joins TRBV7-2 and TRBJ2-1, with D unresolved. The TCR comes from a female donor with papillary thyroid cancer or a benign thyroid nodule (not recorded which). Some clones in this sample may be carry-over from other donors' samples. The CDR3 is CASSLISDEQFF. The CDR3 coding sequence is TGTGCCAGCAGCTTAATTTCCGATGAGCAGTTCTTC.